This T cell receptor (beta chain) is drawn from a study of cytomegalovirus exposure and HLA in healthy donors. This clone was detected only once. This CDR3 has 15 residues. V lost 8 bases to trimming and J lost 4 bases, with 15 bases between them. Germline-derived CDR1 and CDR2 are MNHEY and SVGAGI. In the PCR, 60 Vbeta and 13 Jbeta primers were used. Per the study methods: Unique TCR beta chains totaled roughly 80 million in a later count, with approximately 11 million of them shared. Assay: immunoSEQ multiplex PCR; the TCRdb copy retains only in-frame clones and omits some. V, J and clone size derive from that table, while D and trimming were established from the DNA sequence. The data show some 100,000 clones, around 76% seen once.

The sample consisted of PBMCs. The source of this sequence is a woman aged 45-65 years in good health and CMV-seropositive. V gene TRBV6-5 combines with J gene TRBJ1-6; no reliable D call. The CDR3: CASRGRLGYNSPLHF. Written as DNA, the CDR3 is TGTGCCAGCCGTGGGAGGCTGGGGTATAATTCACCCCTCCACTTT.